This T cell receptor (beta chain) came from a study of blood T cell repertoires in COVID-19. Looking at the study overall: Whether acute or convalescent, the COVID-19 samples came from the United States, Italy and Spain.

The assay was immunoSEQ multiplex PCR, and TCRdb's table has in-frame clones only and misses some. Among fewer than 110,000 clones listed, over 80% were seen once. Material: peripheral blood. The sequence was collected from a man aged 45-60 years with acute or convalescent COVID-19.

CDR3 region: CASSLGGTGLNTEAFF. The CDR3 nucleotides are TGTGCCAGCAGCCTGGGGGGGACAGGGTTGAACACTGAAGCTTTCTTT. The rearrangement links TRBV7-2 to TRBJ1-1; 9 bases match TRBD1. The CDR3 has 16 amino acids. The J segment lost 0 bases and the V segment lost 5 bases, leaving 7 bases of the junction unmatched. Germline assignment: CDR1 SGHTA and CDR2 FQGNSA.